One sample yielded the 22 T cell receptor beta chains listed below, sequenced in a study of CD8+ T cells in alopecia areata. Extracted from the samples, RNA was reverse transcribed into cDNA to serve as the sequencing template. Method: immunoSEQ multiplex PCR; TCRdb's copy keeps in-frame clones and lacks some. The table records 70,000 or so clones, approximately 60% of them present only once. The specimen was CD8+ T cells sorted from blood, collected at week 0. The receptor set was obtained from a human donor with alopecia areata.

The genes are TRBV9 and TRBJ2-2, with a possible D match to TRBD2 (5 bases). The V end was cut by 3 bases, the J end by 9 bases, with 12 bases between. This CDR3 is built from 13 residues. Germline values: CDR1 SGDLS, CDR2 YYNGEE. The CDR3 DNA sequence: TGTGCCAGCAGCGATCCTAGCTCAAGGGAGCTGTTTTTT. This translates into CASSDPSSRELFF.

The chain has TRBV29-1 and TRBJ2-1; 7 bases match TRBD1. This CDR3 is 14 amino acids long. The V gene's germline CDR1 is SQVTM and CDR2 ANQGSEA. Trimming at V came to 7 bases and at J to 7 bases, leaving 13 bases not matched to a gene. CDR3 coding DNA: TGCAGCGCCTACCGACAGGGCTGGCGGAATGAGCAGTTCTTC. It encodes CSAYRQGWRNEQFF.

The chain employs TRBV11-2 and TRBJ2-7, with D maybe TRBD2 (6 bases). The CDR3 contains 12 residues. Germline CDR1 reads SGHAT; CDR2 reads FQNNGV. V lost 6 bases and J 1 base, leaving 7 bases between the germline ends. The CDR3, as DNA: TGTGCCAGCAGGGGACTTTCCTACGAGCAGTACTTC. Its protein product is CASRGLSYEQYF.

The CDR3 coding sequence is TGTGCCAGCAATACAGGGGTTGTTGAGCAGTTCTTC. It specifies CASNTGVVEQFF. The chain employs TRBV25-1 and TRBJ2-1; TRBD1 matches 7 bases. CDR1 and CDR2 (germline): MGHDK, SYGVNS. The CDR3 length is 12 residues. J was trimmed by 9 bases and V by 7 bases; bases with no gene match: 6.

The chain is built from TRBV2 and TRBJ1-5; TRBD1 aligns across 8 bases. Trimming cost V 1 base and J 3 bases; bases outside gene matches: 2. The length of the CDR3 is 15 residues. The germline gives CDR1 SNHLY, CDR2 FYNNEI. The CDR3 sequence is CASSEGTGYNQPQHF. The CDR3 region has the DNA TGTGCCAGCAGTGAAGGGACAGGGTACAATCAGCCCCAGCATTTT.

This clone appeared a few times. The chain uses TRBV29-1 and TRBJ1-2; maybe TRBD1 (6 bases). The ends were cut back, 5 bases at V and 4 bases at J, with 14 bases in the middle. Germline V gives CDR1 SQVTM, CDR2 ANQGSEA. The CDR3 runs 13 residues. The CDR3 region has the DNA TGCAGCGTTCCGAAAACAGGGTCCTATGGCTACACCTTC. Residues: CSVPKTGSYGYTF.

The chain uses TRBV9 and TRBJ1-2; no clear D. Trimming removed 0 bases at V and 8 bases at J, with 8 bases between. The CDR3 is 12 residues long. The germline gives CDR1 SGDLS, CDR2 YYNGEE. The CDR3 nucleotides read TGTGCCAGCAGCGTAGTAGGCGGGGGCTACACCTTC. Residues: CASSVVGGGYTF.

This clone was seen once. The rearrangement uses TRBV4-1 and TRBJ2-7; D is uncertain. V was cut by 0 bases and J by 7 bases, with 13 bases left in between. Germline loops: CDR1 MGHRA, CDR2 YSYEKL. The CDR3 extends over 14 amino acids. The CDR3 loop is CASSQDTGVWEQYF. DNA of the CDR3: TGCGCCAGCAGCCAAGATACTGGGGTCTGGGAGCAGTACTTC.

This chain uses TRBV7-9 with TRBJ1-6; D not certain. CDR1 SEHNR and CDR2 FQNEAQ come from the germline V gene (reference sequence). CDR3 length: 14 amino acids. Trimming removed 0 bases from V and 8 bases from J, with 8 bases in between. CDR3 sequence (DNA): TGTGCCAGCAGCTTAGCGCAAGCCTATTCACCCCTCCACTTT. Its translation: CASSLAQAYSPLHF.

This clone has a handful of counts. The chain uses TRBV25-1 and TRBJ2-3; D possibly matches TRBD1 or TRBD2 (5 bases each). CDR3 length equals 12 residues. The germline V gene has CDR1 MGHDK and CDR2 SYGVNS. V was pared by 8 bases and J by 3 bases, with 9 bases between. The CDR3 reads CASVGGTDTQYF. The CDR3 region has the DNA TGTGCCAGCGTTGGGGGAACAGATACGCAGTATTTT.

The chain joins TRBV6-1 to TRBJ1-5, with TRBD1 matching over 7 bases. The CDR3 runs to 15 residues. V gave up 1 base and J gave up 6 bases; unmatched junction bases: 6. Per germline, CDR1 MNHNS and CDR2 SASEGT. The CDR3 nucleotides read TGTGCCAGCAGTGAAGAGACAGGGTCGGGTCAGCCCCAGCATTTT. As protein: CASSEETGSGQPQHF.

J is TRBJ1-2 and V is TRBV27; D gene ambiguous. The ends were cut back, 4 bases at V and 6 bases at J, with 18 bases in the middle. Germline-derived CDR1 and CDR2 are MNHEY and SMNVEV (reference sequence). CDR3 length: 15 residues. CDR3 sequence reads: CASSYSFGKRDGYTF. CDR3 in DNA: TGTGCCAGCAGTTATAGTTTTGGGAAAAGAGATGGCTACACCTTC.

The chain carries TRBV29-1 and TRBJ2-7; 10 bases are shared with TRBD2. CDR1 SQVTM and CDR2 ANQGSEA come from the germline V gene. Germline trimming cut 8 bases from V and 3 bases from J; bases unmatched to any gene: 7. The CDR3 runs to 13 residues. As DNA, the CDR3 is TGCAGCACAACTAGCGGGACCGGCTACGAGCAGTACTTC. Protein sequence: CSTTSGTGYEQYF.

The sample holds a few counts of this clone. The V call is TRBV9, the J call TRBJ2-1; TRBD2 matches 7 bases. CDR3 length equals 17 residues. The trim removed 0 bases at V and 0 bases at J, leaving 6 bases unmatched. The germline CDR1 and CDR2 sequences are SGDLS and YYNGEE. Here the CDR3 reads CASSVEGGDPSYNEQFF. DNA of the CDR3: TGTGCCAGCAGCGTAGAGGGAGGGGATCCCTCCTACAATGAGCAGTTCTTC.

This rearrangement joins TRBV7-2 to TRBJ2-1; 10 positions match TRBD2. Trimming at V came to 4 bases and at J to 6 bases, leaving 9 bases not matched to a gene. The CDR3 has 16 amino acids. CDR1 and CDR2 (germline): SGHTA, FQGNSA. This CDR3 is CASSSIVSSGSNEQFF. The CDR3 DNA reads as TGTGCCAGCAGCTCTATTGTGTCTAGCGGGAGCAATGAGCAGTTCTTC.

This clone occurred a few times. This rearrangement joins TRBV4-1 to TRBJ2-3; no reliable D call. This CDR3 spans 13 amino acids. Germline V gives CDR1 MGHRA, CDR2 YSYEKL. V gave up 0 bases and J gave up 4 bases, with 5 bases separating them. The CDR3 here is CASSQDAADTQYF. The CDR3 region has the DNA TGCGCCAGCAGCCAAGATGCAGCAGATACGCAGTATTTT.

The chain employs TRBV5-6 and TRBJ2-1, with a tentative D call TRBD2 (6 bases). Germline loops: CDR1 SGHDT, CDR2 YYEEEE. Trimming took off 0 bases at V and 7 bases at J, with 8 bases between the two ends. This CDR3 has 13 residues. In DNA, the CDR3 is TGTGCCAGCAGCTTGGCACTAGCAAATGAGCAGTTCTTC. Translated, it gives CASSLALANEQFF.

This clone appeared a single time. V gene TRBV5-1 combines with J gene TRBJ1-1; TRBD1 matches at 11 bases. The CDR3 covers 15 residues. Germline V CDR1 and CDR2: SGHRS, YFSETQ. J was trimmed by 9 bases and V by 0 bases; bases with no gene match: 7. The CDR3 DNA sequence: TGCGCCAGCAGCTTGGCCCCGGACAGGGGGCCTCAAGCTTTCTTT. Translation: CASSLAPDRGPQAFF.

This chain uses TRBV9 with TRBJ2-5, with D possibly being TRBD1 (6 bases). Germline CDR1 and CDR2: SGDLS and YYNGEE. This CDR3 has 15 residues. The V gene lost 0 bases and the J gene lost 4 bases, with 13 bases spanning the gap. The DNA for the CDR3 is TGTGCCAGCAGCGTAGAGGGCGAAGGGGGAGAGACCCAGTACTTC. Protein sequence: CASSVEGEGGETQYF.

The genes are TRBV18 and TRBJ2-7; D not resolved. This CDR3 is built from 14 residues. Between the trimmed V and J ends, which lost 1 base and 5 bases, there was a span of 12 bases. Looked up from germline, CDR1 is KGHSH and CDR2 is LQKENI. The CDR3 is CASSPQGGSHEQYF. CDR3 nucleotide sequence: TGTGCCAGCTCACCACAGGGCGGCTCGCACGAGCAGTACTTC. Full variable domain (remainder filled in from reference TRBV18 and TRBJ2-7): NAGVMQNPRHLVRRRGQEARLRCSPMKGHSHVYWYRQLPEEGLKFMVYLQKENIIDESGMPKERFSAEFPKEGPSILRIQQVVRGDSAAYFCASSPQGGSHEQYFGPGTRLTVT.

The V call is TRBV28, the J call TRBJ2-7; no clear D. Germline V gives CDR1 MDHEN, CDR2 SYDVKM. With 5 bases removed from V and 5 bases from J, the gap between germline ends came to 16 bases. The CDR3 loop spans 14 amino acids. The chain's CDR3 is CASSPLPGLDEQYF. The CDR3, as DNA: TGTGCCAGCAGTCCTCTCCCGGGTCTCGACGAGCAGTACTTC. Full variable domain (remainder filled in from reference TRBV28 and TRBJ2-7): DVKVTQSSRYLVKRTGEKVFLECVQDMDHENMFWYRQDPGLGLRLIYFSYDVKMKEKGDIPEGYSVSREKKERFSLILESASTNQTSMYLCASSPLPGLDEQYFGPGTRLTVT.

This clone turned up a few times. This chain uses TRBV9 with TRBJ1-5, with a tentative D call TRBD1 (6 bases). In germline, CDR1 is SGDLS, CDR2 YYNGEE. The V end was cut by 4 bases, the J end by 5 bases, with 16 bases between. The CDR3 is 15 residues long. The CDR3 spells CASSRFGQQDQPQHF. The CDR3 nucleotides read TGTGCCAGCAGCCGTTTCGGACAGCAGGATCAGCCCCAGCATTTT.